This is a list of T cell receptor beta chains from one sample in a study of cytomegalovirus exposure and HLA in healthy donors. Here immunoSEQ multiplex PCR was the method, and the copy in TCRdb shows in-frame clones only, minus some. The sample holds approximately 110,000 clones, more than 65% seen once. The sequenced sample was PBMCs. The receptors derive from a man aged 35 to 55 in good health and CMV-seropositive. Each CDR3 is given with its conserved first and last residue. Fields, in order: D gene, J gene, clone size, V gene, CDR3 DNA, CDR3 protein. D genes are given only for firm matches. Some rows have no size entry. The others give once, few or many, or a class for an expanded clone.

TRBD2	TRBJ2-3	.	TRBV7-6	TGTGCCAGCAGCTTAATTAGCGGGGGGACTAGGGATACGCAGTATTTT	CASSLISGGTRDTQYF
TRBD1	TRBJ1-5	once	TRBV6-1	TGTGCCAGCAGTGATGGGACAGCTTCGAGGCCCCAGCATTTT	CASSDGTASRPQHF
.	TRBJ1-5	.	TRBV2	TGTGCCAGCAGTGAAAGGGAGCAGGTGGGCAATCAGCCCCAGCATTTT	CASSEREQVGNQPQHF
TRBD1	TRBJ2-5	.	TRBV7-2	TGTGCCAGCAGCCTTAACGCGGACAGGGCCCAGTACTTC	CASSLNADRAQYF
TRBD1	TRBJ1-1	once	TRBV7-2	TGTGCCAGCAGCTCCAACACACAGGGGAGAGGTGAAGCTTTCTTT	CASSSNTQGRGEAFF
TRBD1	TRBJ2-5	few	TRBV5-1	TGCGCCAGCAGCCCGGGACAGCTCCAAGAGACCCAGTACTTC	CASSPGQLQETQYF
.	TRBJ2-7	.	TRBV4-2	TGTGCCAGCAGCCAAGATCGGCTAGACCCCTATCAGTACTTC	CASSQDRLDPYQYF
.	TRBJ1-2	.	TRBV28	TGTGCCAGCAGCCGACTCGACCGGCCCCTCTTAGGCTACACCTTC	CASSRLDRPLLGYTF
TRBD1	TRBJ1-2	.	TRBV5-4	TGTGCCAGCAGCGTGGACAGGATCAATGGCTACACCTTC	CASSVDRINGYTF
TRBD1	TRBJ2-1	.	TRBV13	TGTGCCAGCAGCTCCCGGGACAGGGGATACAATGAGCAGTTCTTC	CASSSRDRGYNEQFF
TRBD2	TRBJ2-5	.	TRBV6-6	TGTGCCAGCATCCACGGACTAGCGGGTTTAGAGACCCAGTACTTC	CASIHGLAGLETQYF
TRBD1	TRBJ1-2	.	TRBV5-4	TGTGCCAGCAGCTTGGTCGGTGGGCAGGGGGATGGCTACACCTTC	CASSLVGGQGDGYTF
TRBD1	TRBJ1-2	once	TRBV6-1	TGTGCCAGTAAACAGGGGATAGACTATGGCTACACCTTC	CASKQGIDYGYTF
TRBD1	TRBJ1-1	.	TRBV28	TGTGCCAGCAGTCCTATCGGACAGGCCCTTAGCACTGAAGCTTTCTTT	CASSPIGQALSTEAFF
TRBD2	TRBJ2-3	.	TRBV7-2	TGTGCCAGCAGCGCGGGACTAGGGGGGGATACGCAGTATTTT	CASSAGLGGDTQYF
TRBD2	TRBJ2-3	.	TRBV7-6	TGTGCCAGCAGCTCACTAGCGGGGGGGAAAGCAGATACGCAGTATTTT	CASSSLAGGKADTQYF
.	TRBJ2-5	.	TRBV11-2	TGTGCCAGCAGCTTTGGGGGGGCCTACCAAGAGACCCAGTACTTC	CASSFGGAYQETQYF
TRBD2	TRBJ2-1	few	TRBV7-9	TGTGCCAGCAGCTTGTCTAGCGGGGGGACCTACAATGAGCAGTTCTTC	CASSLSSGGTYNEQFF
TRBD2	TRBJ2-1	.	TRBV7-8	TGTGCCAGCAGCTTAATAGCGGGAGGGGACAATGAGCAGTTCTTC	CASSLIAGGDNEQFF
TRBD1	TRBJ2-7	.	TRBV6-6	TGTGCCAGCACCTATGGACAGGGGGCTTACGAGCAGTACTTC	CASTYGQGAYEQYF
TRBD1	TRBJ2-7	.	TRBV5-6	TGTGCCAGCAGTTTAGACAGGGGGCCCTACGAGCAGTACTTC	CASSLDRGPYEQYF
TRBD1	TRBJ1-1	.	TRBV18	TGTGCCAGCTCCCAAGGACAGGGGATGAACACTGAAGCTTTCTTT	CASSQGQGMNTEAFF
.	TRBJ2-1	.	TRBV7-7	TGTGCTAGCAGCCCCGGGACACGCTCCTACAATGAGCAGTTCTTC	CASSPGTRSYNEQFF
TRBD2	TRBJ2-3	.	TRBV28	TGTGCCAGCAGCAGCCTAGCGGGACGAGCGACAGATACGCAGTATTTT	CASSSLAGRATDTQYF
TRBD2	TRBJ2-5	.	TRBV15	TGTGCCACCAGATCGGGGGGGGAGACCCAGTACTTC	CATRSGGETQYF
TRBD1	TRBJ2-7	.	TRBV11-3	TGTGCCAGCAGCCTCGGGACAGGGGGCGACGAGCAGTACTTC	CASSLGTGGDEQYF
.	TRBJ2-1	.	TRBV2	TGTGCCAGCAGTGACTCTTGGAGCTCCTACAATGAGCAGTTCTTC	CASSDSWSSYNEQFF
TRBD1	TRBJ1-1	.	TRBV6-5	TGTGCCAGCAGCCCAGGGCAGGGGGCCCGGACTGAAGCTTTCTTT	CASSPGQGARTEAFF
TRBD1	TRBJ2-7	.	TRBV6-6	TGTGCCAGCAGTTACCGGGACAGGGGGCATTACGAGCAGTACTTC	CASSYRDRGHYEQYF
TRBD2	TRBJ2-2	.	TRBV9	TGTGCCAGCAGCGGTAGCGGGAGGGCCGGAACCGGGGAGCTGTTTTTT	CASSGSGRAGTGELFF
TRBD2	TRBJ2-1	few	TRBV6-1	TGTGCCAGCACCCCTAGCGGGGGCTCCTACAATGAGCAGTTCTTC	CASTPSGGSYNEQFF
.	TRBJ2-1	few	TRBV9	TGTGCCAGCAGCGTAGAGGGTAGGGGGTCCTACAATGAGCAGTTCTTC	CASSVEGRGSYNEQFF
.	TRBJ2-4	.	TRBV14	TGTGCCAGCAGCACGAATAGCGGAAACAGTCAGTACTTC	CASSTNSGNSQYF
TRBD1	TRBJ1-2	.	TRBV28	TGTGCCAGCAGTTCGGTGGGACAGACAACCTATGGCTACACCTTC	CASSSVGQTTYGYTF
.	TRBJ2-2	.	TRBV7-7	TGTGCTAGCAGCTACGGGGGTGGCACCGGGGAGCTGTTTTTT	CASSYGGGTGELFF
TRBD2	TRBJ2-2	.	TRBV5-5	TGTGCCAGCAGCTGGACTAGCGGGGGGAGCACCGGGGAGCTGTTTTTT	CASSWTSGGSTGELFF
TRBD1	TRBJ2-7	.	TRBV29-1	TGCAGCGTGTTGACAGGGGCCCCCCGGGAGCAGTACTTC	CSVLTGAPREQYF
.	TRBJ2-1	.	TRBV28	TGTGCCAGCAGTTCTTGGGAGAATAAAAATTTAAACAATGAGCAGTTCTTC	CASSSWENKNLNNEQFF
.	TRBJ2-7	.	TRBV6-1	TGTGCCAGCAGCTACGCGGGGAACTACGAGCAGTACTTC	CASSYAGNYEQYF
.	TRBJ1-2	once	TRBV19	TGTGCCAGTAGTAAGCCGGGTACGGCTAACTATGGCTACACCTTC	CASSKPGTANYGYTF
TRBD2	TRBJ2-7	.	TRBV7-6	TGTGCCAGCAGCTCTGTAGCGGGGTCCCTCTCCTACGAGCAGTACTTC	CASSSVAGSLSYEQYF
.	TRBJ2-3	.	TRBV7-2	TGTGCCAGCAGCCCCGGGAGTCGAGGTGTCACAGATACGCAGTATTTT	CASSPGSRGVTDTQYF
.	TRBJ1-3	.	TRBV9	TGTGCCAGCAGCGTAGGAGGGGGAGAGGGAAACACCATATATTTT	CASSVGGGEGNTIYF
.	TRBJ1-2	.	TRBV4-3	TGCGCCAGCAGCCAAGATCAGGGGCATGGCTACACCTTC	CASSQDQGHGYTF
.	TRBJ1-1	few	TRBV5-8	TGTGCCAGCAGCTTGGTACAGGGTACTGAAGCTTTCTTT	CASSLVQGTEAFF
.	TRBJ1-1	.	TRBV10-1	TGCGCCAGCAGCTCCCGGGAAAACAGACAAGCTTTCTTT	CASSSRENRQAFF
.	TRBJ2-1	few	TRBV21-1	TGTGCCAGCAGCAAATGCCCGCGCGGGGGTGGGGGAGTGGTGGGGAGGGCACTGTACAATGAGCAGTTCTTC	CASSKCPRGGGGVVGRALYNEQFF
TRBD1	TRBJ1-2	.	TRBV2	TGTGCCAGCAGTGGGACAGGGGAATATGGCTACACCTTC	CASSGTGEYGYTF
.	TRBJ2-2	.	TRBV7-2	TGTGCCAGCAGCTTAAGTGGGGGGTACACCGGGGAGCTGTTTTTT	CASSLSGGYTGELFF
.	TRBJ2-2	.	TRBV7-3	TGTGCCAGCAGTGGGGGGTCAGGGTACGACACCGGGGAGCTGTTTTTT	CASSGGSGYDTGELFF
TRBD1	TRBJ1-2	.	TRBV7-2	TGTGCCAGCAGCTTAGGGTGGGCAGGGGGCGCAGGTGGCTACACCTTC	CASSLGWAGGAGGYTF